This is a list of T cell receptor beta chains from one sample in a study of T cell responses to AZD1222 COVID-19 vaccine. Some clones are missing from TCRdb's copy, which holds only in-frame ones; the method was immunoSEQ multiplex PCR. The top ten hold about 25% of the sample, which has 80,000 or so clones, more than 60% seen once. The sequencing used peripheral blood, collected 28 days after the second dose of the MenACWY control vaccine. All receptors derive from an adult who received the MenACWY meningococcal vaccine as a control. Both conserved end residues are trimmed from each CDR3.

ASSLVAGTEAF	TRBJ1-1	TRBV7-2
ASSLEGANSPLH	TRBJ1-6	TRBV7-8
ASSETTMNEQF	TRBJ2-1	TRBV27
ASSPDRWRTGELF	TRBJ2-2	TRBV4-3
ASSPGDRGRSTDTQY	TRBJ2-3	TRBV7-6
ASSEHNEKLF	TRBJ1-4	TRBV2
ASSINRDFSTDTQY	TRBJ2-3	TRBV7-9
ASRRRTAGELF	TRBJ2-2	TRBV2
ARRGDSGNTIY	TRBJ1-3	TRBV30
ASSLVVGGFYGYT	TRBJ1-2	TRBV5-8
ASRPRLGEQY	TRBJ2-7	TRBV10-2
ASSPGVGYT	TRBJ1-2	TRBV4-2
ASSLAGAREAF	TRBJ1-1	TRBV7-2
ASSATQAGNSPLH	TRBJ1-6	TRBV3-1/TRBV3-2
ASSLAGGTDTQY	TRBJ2-3	TRBV5-1
ASSLGPGTGVSGNTIY	TRBJ1-3	TRBV5-6
ASSYARRTGVNTEAF	TRBJ1-1	TRBV6-2/TRBV6-3
AWSWMGASTNEKLF	TRBJ1-4	TRBV30
ASSERGQSSSAPYEQY	TRBJ2-7	TRBV7-2